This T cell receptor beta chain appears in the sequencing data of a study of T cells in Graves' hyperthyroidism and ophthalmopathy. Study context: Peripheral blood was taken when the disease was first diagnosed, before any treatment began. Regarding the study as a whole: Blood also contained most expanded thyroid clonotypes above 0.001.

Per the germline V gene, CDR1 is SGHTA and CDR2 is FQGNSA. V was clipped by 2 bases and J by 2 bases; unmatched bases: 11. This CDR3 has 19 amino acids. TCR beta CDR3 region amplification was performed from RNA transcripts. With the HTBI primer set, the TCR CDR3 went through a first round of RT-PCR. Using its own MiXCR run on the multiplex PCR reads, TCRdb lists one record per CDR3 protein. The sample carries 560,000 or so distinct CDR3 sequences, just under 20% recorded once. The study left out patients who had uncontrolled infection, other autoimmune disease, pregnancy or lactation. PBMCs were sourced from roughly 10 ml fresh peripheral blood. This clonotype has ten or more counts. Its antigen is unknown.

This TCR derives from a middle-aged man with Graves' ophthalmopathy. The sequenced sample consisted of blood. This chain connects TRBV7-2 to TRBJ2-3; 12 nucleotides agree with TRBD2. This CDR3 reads CASSLRVAGLAGLTDTQYF. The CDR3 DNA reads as TGTGCCAGCAGCTTAAGAGTTGCGGGACTAGCGGGCCTCACAGATACGCAGTATTTT.